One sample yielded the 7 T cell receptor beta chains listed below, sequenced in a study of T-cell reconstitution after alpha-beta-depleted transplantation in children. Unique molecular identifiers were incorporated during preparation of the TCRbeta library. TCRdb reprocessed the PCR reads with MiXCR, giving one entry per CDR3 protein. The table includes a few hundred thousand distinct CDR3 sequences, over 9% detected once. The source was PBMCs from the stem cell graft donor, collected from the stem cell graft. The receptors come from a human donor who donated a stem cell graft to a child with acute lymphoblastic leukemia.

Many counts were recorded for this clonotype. CDR3 loop: CASSPPGPRKTQYF. DNA of the CDR3: TGTGCCAGCAGCCCCCCGGGACCCCGGAAGACCCAGTACTTC. V usage is TRBV21-1 and J usage is TRBJ2-5; TRBD1 is taken as the D call from the table, unchecked against the DNA. TRBV21-1 is a pseudogene. The CDR3 sequence is 14 residues long.

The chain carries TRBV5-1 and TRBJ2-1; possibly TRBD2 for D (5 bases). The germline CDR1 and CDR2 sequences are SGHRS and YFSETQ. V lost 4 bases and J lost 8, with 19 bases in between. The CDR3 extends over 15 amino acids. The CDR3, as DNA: TGCGCCAGCAGCCGACGGACTGATCGCATCGATGAGCAGTTCTTC. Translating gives CASSRRTDRIDEQFF.

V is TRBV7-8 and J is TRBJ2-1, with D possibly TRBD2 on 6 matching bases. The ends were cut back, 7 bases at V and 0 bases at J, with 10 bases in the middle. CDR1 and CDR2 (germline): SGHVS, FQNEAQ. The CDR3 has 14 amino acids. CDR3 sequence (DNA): TGTGCCAGCATAGCGGCTAGCTCCTACAATGAGCAGTTCTTC. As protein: CASIAASSYNEQFF.

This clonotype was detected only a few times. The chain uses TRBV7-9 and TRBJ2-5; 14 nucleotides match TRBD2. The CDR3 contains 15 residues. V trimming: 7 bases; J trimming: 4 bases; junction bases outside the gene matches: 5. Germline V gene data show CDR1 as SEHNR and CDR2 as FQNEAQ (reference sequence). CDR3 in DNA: TGTGCCAGCACCGGACTAGCGGGAGGCGGAGAGACCCAGTACTTC. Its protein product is CASTGLAGGGETQYF.

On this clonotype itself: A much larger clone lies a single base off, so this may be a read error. DNA of the CDR3: TGCGCCAGCAGCTTGGGGGAATTTGGGGCCTACGTCCTGACTTTC. Its translation is CASSLGEFGAYVLTF. The chain uses TRBV5-1 and TRBJ2-6, with a possible D match to TRBD1 (5 bases). Looked up from germline, CDR1 is SGHRS and CDR2 is YFSETQ. This CDR3 has 15 amino acids.

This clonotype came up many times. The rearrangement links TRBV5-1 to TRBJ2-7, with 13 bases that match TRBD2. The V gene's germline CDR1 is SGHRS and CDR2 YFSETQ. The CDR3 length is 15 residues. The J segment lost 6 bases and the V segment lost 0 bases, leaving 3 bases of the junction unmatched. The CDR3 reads CASSLDGLAGVEQYF. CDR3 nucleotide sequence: TGCGCCAGCAGCTTGGACGGACTAGCGGGAGTCGAGCAGTACTTC. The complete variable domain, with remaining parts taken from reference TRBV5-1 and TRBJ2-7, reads KAGVTQTPRYLIKTRGQQVTLSCSPISGHRSVSWYQQTPGQGLQFLFEYFSETQRNKGNFPGRFSGRQFSNSRSEMNVSTLELGDSALYLCASSLDGLAGVEQYFGPGTRLTVT.

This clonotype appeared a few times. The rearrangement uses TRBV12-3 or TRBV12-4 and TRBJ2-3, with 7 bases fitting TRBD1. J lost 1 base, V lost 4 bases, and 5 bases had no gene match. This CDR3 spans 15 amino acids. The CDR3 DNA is TGTGCCAGCAGTTCAGGGGACAGAGGCACAGATACGCAGTATTTT. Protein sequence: CASSSGDRGTDTQYF.